This record looks at one T cell receptor beta chain sequence and its context. As processed by the authors: Amplifying reference gene primers gave estimates of nucleated cell counts. The table came from immunoSEQ multiplex PCR; TCRdb's copy has only in-frame clones and leaves some out. The D gene and trimming were derived from the DNA, and the V and J assignments and clone size from that table. The sample yields some 210,000 clones, 80% seen once. CDR1 and CDR2 from the germline V gene are SGHNT and YYREEE (reference sequence). The CDR3 covers 13 residues. Trimming took off 1 base at V and 0 bases at J, with 3 bases between the two ends. The source of the sample is a study of blood T cell repertoires in COVID-19. Study context: T cells, B-cell-depleted T cells, or PBMCs supplied cDNA or gDNA.

Participants spanned ages about 18 to 100 years and resided in 24 US areas. The V and J genes are TRBV5-4 and TRBJ2-3; D not resolved. Specimen: PBMCs or T cells enriched from blood (not recorded which). This sequence originates from a man aged 25-45 years with acute COVID-19. This CDR3 is CASSLTSTDTQYF. As DNA, the CDR3 is TGTGCCAGCAGCTTGACTAGCACAGATACGCAGTATTTT.